The 14 T cell receptor beta chains given below trace back to one sample, sequenced in a study of vaccination effects on CD4 cells after COVID-19. Clones were sequenced by immunoSEQ multiplex PCR, and TCRdb holds only the in-frame ones, with some missing. This table has some 20,000 clones, about two thirds appearing once. These receptors are not linked to any known antigen. Within the ViraFEST assay, antigen-specific CD4+ T cells underwent expansion with viral peptide pools prior to sequencing. Isolating CD4+ T cells followed ten to eleven days of culture. The sample consisted of CD4+ T cells from PBMCs cultured with HCoV-229E spike peptides, taken before COVID-19 vaccination. The receptors were sampled from a human donor who received a COVID-19 vaccine.

This sequence joins TRBV4-1 and TRBJ2-7; 7 bases fit TRBD1. CDR3 size: 16 residues. Trimming cost V 0 bases and J 3 bases; bases outside gene matches: 8. CDR1 and CDR2 (germline): MGHRA, YSYEKL. The CDR3 sequence is CASSQERTGGNYEQYF. The CDR3 DNA sequence: TGCGCCAGCAGCCAAGAGAGGACAGGCGGAAACTACGAGCAGTACTTC.

The chain joins TRBV28 to TRBJ1-2; maybe TRBD1 (6 bases). The CDR3 is 15 amino acids. The germline V and J ends were trimmed by 4 bases and 8 bases, with 20 bases remaining between them. Germline CDR1 and CDR2: MDHEN and SYDVKM. CDR3 loop: CASSSAQGLPGGYTF. The CDR3 DNA reads as TGTGCCAGCAGTTCCGCCCAGGGGCTACCAGGGGGCTACACCTTC.

The V and J genes are TRBV3-1 (or the pseudogene TRBV3-2) and TRBJ1-1, with TRBD1 as a possible D gene (5 bases). Trimming took off 2 bases at V and 4 bases at J, with 14 bases between the two ends. Germline V lookup: CDR1 LGHDT, CDR2 YNNKEL (reference sequence). The CDR3 covers 15 residues. The CDR3 region is CASSQSGAKSTEAFF. The CDR3 DNA follows: TGTGCCAGCAGCCAATCCGGGGCCAAGAGCACTGAAGCTTTCTTT.

This chain joins TRBV18 and TRBJ2-3; 8 bases line up with TRBD1. The CDR3 totals 17 residues. Unmatched junction bases numbered 12, after V lost 5 bases and J lost 2 bases. Germline V gives CDR1 KGHSH, CDR2 LQKENI. The chain's CDR3 is CASSSQGALSFTDTQYF. CDR3 coding DNA: TGTGCCAGCTCATCGCAGGGGGCACTCTCATTCACAGATACGCAGTATTTT.

This clone was detected only a few times. The J gene is TRBJ2-7, the V gene TRBV5-5; perhaps TRBD2 as D (5 bases). The CDR3 extends over 15 amino acids. Trimming cost V 1 base and J 2 bases, with 13 bases left between them. In germline, CDR1 is SGHKS, CDR2 YYEKEE (reference sequence). The DNA for the CDR3 is TGTGCCAGCAGCTTGTTCGGCGGGCCGACCTACGAGCAGTACTTC. Its protein product is CASSLFGGPTYEQYF.

The V gene is TRBV10-3, the J gene TRBJ1-5, with 8 bases lining up with TRBD1. The V gene's germline CDR1 is ENHRY and CDR2 SYGVKD. J gave up 4 bases and V 3 bases, and 5 bases lay outside the gene matches. The CDR3 has 15 amino acids. CDR3: CAISDRTGTNQPQHF. CDR3 coding DNA: TGTGCCATCAGTGATAGGACAGGGACTAATCAGCCCCAGCATTTT.

The chain has TRBV19 and TRBJ2-5, with 12 bases matching TRBD2. V lost 1 base and J lost 2; bases outside the gene matches: 5. The germline CDR1 and CDR2 sequences are LNHDA and SQIVND (reference sequence). The CDR3 covers 17 residues. CDR3 sequence (DNA): TGTGCCAGTAGTATAGTGAGCCTAGCGGGGGGGCAAGAGACCCAGTACTTC. This gives the protein CASSIVSLAGGQETQYF. Together with reference TRBV19 and TRBJ2-5, the CDR3 gives the full variable domain: DGGITQSPKYLFRKEGQNVTLSCEQNLNHDAMYWYRQDPGQGLRLIYYSQIVNDFQKGDIAEGYSVSREKKESFPLTVTSAQKNPTAFYLCASSIVSLAGGQETQYFGPGTRLLVL.

A few counts support this clone. The chain is built from TRBV19 and TRBJ1-1; the match to TRBD1 covers 8 bases. V gave up 2 bases and J gave up 4 bases; unmatched junction bases: 3. CDR1 and CDR2 (germline): LNHDA, SQIVND (reference sequence). The length of the CDR3 is 14 residues. The CDR3 loop reads CASSIQGAPTEAFF. CDR3 in DNA: TGTGCCAGTAGTATACAGGGGGCGCCCACTGAAGCTTTCTTT.

The sample holds a few counts of this clone. This chain links TRBV19 with TRBJ1-3; possibly TRBD1 for D (6 bases). The CDR3 totals 14 residues. V lost 3 bases and J 2 bases, leaving 8 bases between the germline ends. Germline V CDR1 and CDR2: LNHDA, SQIVND (reference sequence). The CDR3: CASSIRGPGNTIYF. Written as DNA, the CDR3 is TGTGCCAGTAGTATTCGGGGGCCTGGAAACACCATATATTTT. The variable domain in full, with the rest retrieved from reference TRBV19 and TRBJ1-3, is DGGITQSPKYLFRKEGQNVTLSCEQNLNHDAMYWYRQDPGQGLRLIYYSQIVNDFQKGDIAEGYSVSREKKESFPLTVTSAQKNPTAFYLCASSIRGPGNTIYFGEGSWLTVV.

J is TRBJ1-2 and V is TRBV3-1 (or the pseudogene TRBV3-2); D is unresolved. The CDR3 runs 16 residues. V lost 3 bases and J lost 0, with 14 bases in between. The germline V gene encodes CDR1 LGHDT and CDR2 YNNKEL (reference sequence). CDR3 DNA sequence: TGTGCCAGCAGCCAGGGCCAGGTCGGACCTAACTATGGCTACACCTTC. Protein sequence: CASSQGQVGPNYGYTF.

This chain's CDR3 is CASRPTLLTGPKGYTF. CDR3 bases: TGTGCCAGCAGACCTACCCTCTTGACAGGCCCTAAAGGCTACACCTTC. The V call is TRBV28, the J call TRBJ1-2, with a tentative D call TRBD1 (6 bases). The CDR3 is 16 amino acids. V lost 6 bases to trimming and J lost 8 bases, with 25 bases between them. In germline, CDR1 is MDHEN, CDR2 SYDVKM.

This clone was seen only a few times. The V and J genes are TRBV12-3 or TRBV12-4 and TRBJ1-2, with D perhaps TRBD1 (5 bases). V was trimmed by 8 bases and J by 4 bases, leaving 14 bases between them. This CDR3 contains 13 residues. CDR3 sequence (DNA): TGTGCCAGCCATGACTCAGGGTCCTATGGCTACACCTTC. Protein sequence: CASHDSGSYGYTF.

The chain recombines TRBV30 with TRBJ1-5; tentatively, D is TRBD1 (5 bases). This CDR3 has 13 residues. Trimming cost V 3 bases and J 6 bases, with 12 bases left between them. Germline CDR1 and CDR2: GTSNPN and SVGIG (reference sequence). The CDR3 DNA follows: TGTGCCTGGAGCGCAGGGTATGGTCAGCCCCAGCATTTT. Translated, it gives CAWSAGYGQPQHF.

The V and J genes are TRBV18 and TRBJ1-6, with 7 bases lining up with TRBD1. The ends lost 2 bases at V and 9 bases at J; junction bases unmatched: 10. CDR3 size: 16 residues. CDR1 KGHSH and CDR2 LQKENI come from the germline V gene. The CDR3 DNA follows: TGTGCCAGCTCACCAAATGATCAGGGGGGAGGTTCACCCCTCCACTTT. Amino acid sequence: CASSPNDQGGGSPLHF.